The clone carrying this TCR beta chain was observed a handful of times. As yet, its antigen is unknown. The entry originates in a study of human T cells and chemical hapten exposure. For the study at large: Patch tests put 0.01% DPC on the upper back, read at 6 days. Study findings and constraints: Significantly more large CDR3 similarity clusters arose among expanded TCRs than among controls.

Time point noted: patch test 2, 6 weeks after DPC sensitization. As to treatment: therapeutic diphenylcyclopropenone sensitization with weekly scalp DPC. Prior to each patch test being applied, blood was drawn. The library tagged individual cDNA molecules with unique molecular identifiers. One entry per CDR3 protein, called by TCRdb with MiXCR from the RACE reads. The sample has approximately 97,000 distinct CDR3 sequences, roughly an eighth seen once. From germline, CDR1 is WNHNN and CDR2 SYGVQD (reference sequence). The length of the CDR3 is 16 residues. V trimming: 5 bases; J trimming: 1 base; junction bases outside the gene matches: 7.

V gene TRBV10-1 combines with J gene TRBJ2-2, with 7 bases lining up with TRBD1. This TCR was sampled from a woman between 40 and 50 years old with alopecia areata. Some clones in this sample may be carry-over from other donors' samples. This specimen was whole blood, taken in connection with sensitization to the hapten diphenylcyclopropenone (DPC). For the CDR3, the DNA is TGCGCCAGCAGTCCAACAGGGGTCCTGAACACCGGGGAGCTGTTTTTT. As protein: CASSPTGVLNTGELFF.